This T cell receptor beta chain comes out of a study of T cell repertoires in cytomegalovirus infection. Whole-study context: CMV infection together with matching HLA type was indicated by public TCR beta signatures. General study points: HLA-C-restricted CMV clonotypes gave the most frequent clonotype in two of eight donors. The cumulative frequency of public TCR beta families distinguished individuals who carried CMV together with the relevant HLA.

This CDR3 is 13 amino acids long. Trimming took off 5 bases at V and 8 bases at J, with 13 bases between the two ends. From germline, CDR1 is SEHNR and CDR2 FQNEAQ (reference sequence). TCRdb reprocessed the reads via MiXCR and lists one record per CDR3 protein. Seen here are some 320,000 distinct CDR3 sequences, 8% to 10% observed once, and the top ten hold about 3.9%. About this clonotype itself: What it recognizes is unknown. A read error is possible here, since a much larger clone lies one base away.

Sequenced sample: PBMCs. The chain joins TRBV7-9 to TRBJ2-1; D remains ambiguous. The sequence was collected from a human donor in good health (CMV status not recorded). Some clones in this sample may be carry-over from other donors' samples. The CDR3 DNA follows: TGTGCCAGCAGCCCCGCTATCACCGATGAGCAGTTCTTC. This sequence encodes CASSPAITDEQFF.